The TCR beta chain described here comes from a study of shared clonotypes between healthy human individuals. Study as a whole: Three CD4 naive, three CD4 memory, two CD8 naive and one CD8 memory plate were used per donor.

Whole-study findings and limits: Investigators collected only blood, and repertoires in tissues likely differ. Around 5.4% of naive CD4 clonotypes were common to several donors.

The ends were cut back, 4 bases at V and 2 bases at J, with 8 bases in the middle. This CDR3 has 13 amino acids. Germline lookup yields CDR1 LNHDA and CDR2 SQIVND (reference sequence). Clones were read by immunoSEQ multiplex PCR, and TCRdb kept only the in-frame ones, dropping some. The table has about 2.4 million clones, over 85% seen once. As to this clone: Its antigen remains unidentified.

There were only Caucasian adults among the donors, and all lived in Nashville, Tennessee. V usage is TRBV19 and J usage is TRBJ2-5; weak D call: TRBD1 (5 bases). This clonotype was obtained from a man aged 18 to 29 in good health. Some clones in this sample may be carry-over from other donors' samples. The sample comprised naive CD4+ T cells from PBMCs. Subset given: CD45RA+ positively selected. The CDR3 region is CASSTGKQETQYF. The DNA of the CDR3 is TGTGCCAGTAGTACAGGGAAACAAGAGACCCAGTACTTC.